These 4 T cell receptor beta chains came from one sample sequenced in a study of blood T cell repertoires in COVID-19. Clones were read by immunoSEQ multiplex PCR, and TCRdb kept only the in-frame ones, dropping some. The data hold some 170,000 clones, with approximately 85% observed a single time. Sequencing was performed on peripheral blood. Receptors originate from a man between 60 and 75 years old with active or convalescent COVID-19.

The chain combines TRBV5-6 with TRBJ1-5; possible D gene TRBD1, 6 bases. Germline CDR1 reads SGHDT; CDR2 reads YYEEEE. This CDR3 has 15 residues. Trimming stripped 4 bases from V and 4 bases from J, with 15 bases between. CDR3 amino acids: CASSLGRGWNQPQHF. As DNA, the CDR3 is TGTGCCAGCAGCCTGGGCAGGGGTTGGAATCAGCCCCAGCATTTT. Using reference TRBV5-6 and TRBJ1-5 for the parts outside the CDR3, the full variable domain is DAGVTQSPTHLIKTRGQQVTLRCSPKSGHDTVSWYQQALGQGPQFIFQYYEEEERQRGNFPDRFSGHQFPNYSSELNVNALLLGDSALYLCASSLGRGWNQPQHFGDGTRLSIL.

The CDR3 reads CASSEYGHSGNTIYF. CDR3 in DNA: TGTGCCAGCAGTGAATACGGTCACTCTGGAAACACCATATATTTT. This chain connects TRBV25-1 to TRBJ1-3; D unresolved. CDR3 size: 15 residues. V was clipped by 0 bases and J by 0 bases, with 6 bases between them. The germline V gene encodes CDR1 MGHDK and CDR2 SYGVNS.

The chain links TRBV28 to TRBJ1-1, with D possibly matching TRBD1 (6 bases). Trimming cost V 5 bases and J 0 bases, with 16 bases left between them. Germline V CDR1 and CDR2: MDHEN, SYDVKM. CDR3 length equals 16 residues. The CDR3 DNA follows: TGTGCCAGCAGTCAATCGCCGGGGGGCTTGAACACTGAAGCTTTCTTT. Translated, it gives CASSQSPGGLNTEAFF. Full variable domain (missing parts from reference TRBV28 and TRBJ1-1): DVKVTQSSRYLVKRTGEKVFLECVQDMDHENMFWYRQDPGLGLRLIYFSYDVKMKEKGDIPEGYSVSREKKERFSLILESASTNQTSMYLCASSQSPGGLNTEAFFGQGTRLTVV.

The chain is built from TRBV19 and TRBJ1-1, with a tentative D call TRBD1 (5 bases). The CDR3 spans 17 residues. V was cut by 2 bases and J by 3 bases, with 19 bases left in between. The germline V gene has CDR1 LNHDA and CDR2 SQIVND (reference sequence). CDR3 bases: TGTGCCAGTAGTATAATCTACGGGCAGGGTTGGGACACTGAAGCTTTCTTT. Protein sequence: CASSIIYGQGWDTEAFF.